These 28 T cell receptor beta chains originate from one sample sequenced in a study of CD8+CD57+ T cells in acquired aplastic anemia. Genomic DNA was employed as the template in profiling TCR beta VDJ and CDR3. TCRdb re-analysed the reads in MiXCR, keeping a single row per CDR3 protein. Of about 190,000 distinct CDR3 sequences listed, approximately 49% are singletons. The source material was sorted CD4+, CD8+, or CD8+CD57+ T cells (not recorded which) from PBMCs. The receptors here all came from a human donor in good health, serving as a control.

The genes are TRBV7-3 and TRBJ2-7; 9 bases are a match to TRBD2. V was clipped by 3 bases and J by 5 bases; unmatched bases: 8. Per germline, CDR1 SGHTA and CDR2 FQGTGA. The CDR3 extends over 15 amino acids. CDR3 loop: CASSLTGTSKHEQYF. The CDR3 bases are TGTGCCAGCAGCTTGACCGGGACTAGCAAACACGAGCAGTACTTC.

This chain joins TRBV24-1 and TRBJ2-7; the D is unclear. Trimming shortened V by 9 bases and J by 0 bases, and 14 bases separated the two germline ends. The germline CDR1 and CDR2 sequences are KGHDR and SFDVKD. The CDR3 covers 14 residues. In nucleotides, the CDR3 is TGTGCCACCTTGAACTACCACCACTCCTACGAGCAGTACTTC. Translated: CATLNYHHSYEQYF.

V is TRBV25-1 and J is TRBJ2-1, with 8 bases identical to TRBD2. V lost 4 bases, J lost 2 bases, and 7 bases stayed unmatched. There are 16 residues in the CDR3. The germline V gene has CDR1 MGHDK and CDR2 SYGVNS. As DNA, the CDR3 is TGTGCCAGCAGTGCCCTAACGGGGGGGCCCTACAATGAGCAGTTCTTC. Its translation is CASSALTGGPYNEQFF. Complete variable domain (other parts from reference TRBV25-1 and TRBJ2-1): EADIYQTPRYLVIGTGKKITLECSQTMGHDKMYWYQQDPGMELHLIHYSYGVNSTEKGDLSSESTVSRIRTEHFPLTLESARPSHTSQYLCASSALTGGPYNEQFFGPGTRLTVL.

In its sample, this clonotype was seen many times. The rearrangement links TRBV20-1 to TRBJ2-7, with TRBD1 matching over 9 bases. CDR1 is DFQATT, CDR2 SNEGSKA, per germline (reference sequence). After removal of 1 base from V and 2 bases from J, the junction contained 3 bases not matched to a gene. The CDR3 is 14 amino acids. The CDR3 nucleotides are TGCAGTGCTAGAGGACAGGGGGATCCCTACGAGCAGTACTTC. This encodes CSARGQGDPYEQYF.

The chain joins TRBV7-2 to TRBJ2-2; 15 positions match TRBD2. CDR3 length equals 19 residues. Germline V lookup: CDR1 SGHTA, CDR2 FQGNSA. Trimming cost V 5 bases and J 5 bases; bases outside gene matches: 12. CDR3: CASSAGTSGGSLRTGELFF. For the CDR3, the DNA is TGTGCCAGCAGCGCCGGGACTAGCGGGGGGTCTCTGCGGACCGGGGAGCTGTTTTTT.

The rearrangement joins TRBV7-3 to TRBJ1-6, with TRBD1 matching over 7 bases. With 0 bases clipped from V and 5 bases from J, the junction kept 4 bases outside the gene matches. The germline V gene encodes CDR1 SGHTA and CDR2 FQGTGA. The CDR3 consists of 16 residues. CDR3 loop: CASSLTGGQNNSPLHF. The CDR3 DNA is TGTGCCAGCAGCTTAACAGGGGGACAGAATAATTCACCCCTCCACTTT.

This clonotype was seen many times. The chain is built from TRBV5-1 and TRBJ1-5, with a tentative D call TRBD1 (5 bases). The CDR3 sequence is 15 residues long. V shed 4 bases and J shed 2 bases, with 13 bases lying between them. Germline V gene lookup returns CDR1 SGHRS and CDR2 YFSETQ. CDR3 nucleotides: TGCGCCAGCAGCCCCATAGGAGGGGGCAATCAGCCCCAGCATTTT. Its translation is CASSPIGGGNQPQHF. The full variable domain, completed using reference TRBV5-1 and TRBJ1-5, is KAGVTQTPRYLIKTRGQQVTLSCSPISGHRSVSWYQQTPGQGLQFLFEYFSETQRNKGNFPGRFSGRQFSNSRSEMNVSTLELGDSALYLCASSPIGGGNQPQHFGDGTRLSIL.

The CDR3 region has the DNA TGTGCCAGCAGCCAACGGGACAGGGGGCGGGAGACCCAGTACTTC. It translates to CASSQRDRGRETQYF. The rearrangement joins TRBV7-8 to TRBJ2-5; 12 nucleotides align to TRBD1. Germline V CDR1 and CDR2: SGHVS, FQNEAQ. V lost 5 bases to trimming and J lost 5 bases; unmatched junction nucleotides: 6. CDR3 length: 15 residues.

The CDR3 loop is CASSTVGGTGNQPQHF. CDR3 nucleotide sequence: TGTGCCAGCAGCACCGTTGGGGGTACGGGGAATCAGCCCCAGCATTTT. V usage is TRBV7-2 and J usage is TRBJ1-5, with a weak D call TRBD1 (5 bases). Deletions cut 5 bases from V and 4 bases from J, with 18 bases between. CDR1 is SGHTA and CDR2 is FQGNSA in the germline V gene. The CDR3 is made up of 16 amino acids.

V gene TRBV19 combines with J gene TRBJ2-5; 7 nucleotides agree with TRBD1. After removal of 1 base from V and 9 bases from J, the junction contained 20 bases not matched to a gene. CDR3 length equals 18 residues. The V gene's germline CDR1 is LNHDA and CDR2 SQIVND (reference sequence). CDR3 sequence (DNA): TGTGCCAGTAGTATAGGCGCACGAACAGGGGTCCACAATCAGCCCCAGTACTTC. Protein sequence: CASSIGARTGVHNQPQYF.

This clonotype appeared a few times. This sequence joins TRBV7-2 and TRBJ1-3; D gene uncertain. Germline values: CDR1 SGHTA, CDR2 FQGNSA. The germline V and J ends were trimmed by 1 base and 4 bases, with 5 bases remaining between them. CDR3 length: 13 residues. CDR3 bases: TGTGCCAGCAGCTTAGAAACGGGAAACACCATATATTTT. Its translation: CASSLETGNTIYF.

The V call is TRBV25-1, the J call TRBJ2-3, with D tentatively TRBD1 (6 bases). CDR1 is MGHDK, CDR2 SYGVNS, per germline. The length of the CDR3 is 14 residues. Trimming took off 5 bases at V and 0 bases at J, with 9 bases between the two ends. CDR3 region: CASSTGYSTDTQYF. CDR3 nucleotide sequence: TGTGCCAGCAGTACAGGGTATAGCACAGATACGCAGTATTTT.

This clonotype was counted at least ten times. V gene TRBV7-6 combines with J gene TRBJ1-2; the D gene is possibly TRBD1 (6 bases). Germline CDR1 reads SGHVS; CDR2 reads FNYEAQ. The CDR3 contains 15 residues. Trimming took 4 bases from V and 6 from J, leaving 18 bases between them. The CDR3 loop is CASSSMTGNWDGYTF. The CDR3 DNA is TGTGCCAGCAGCTCAATGACAGGCAACTGGGATGGCTACACCTTC.

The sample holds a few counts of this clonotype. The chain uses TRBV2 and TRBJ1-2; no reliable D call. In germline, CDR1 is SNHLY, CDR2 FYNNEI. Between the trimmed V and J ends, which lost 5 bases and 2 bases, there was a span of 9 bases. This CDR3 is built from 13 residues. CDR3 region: CASSQAENYGYTF. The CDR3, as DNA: TGTGCCAGCAGTCAGGCAGAGAACTATGGCTACACCTTC.

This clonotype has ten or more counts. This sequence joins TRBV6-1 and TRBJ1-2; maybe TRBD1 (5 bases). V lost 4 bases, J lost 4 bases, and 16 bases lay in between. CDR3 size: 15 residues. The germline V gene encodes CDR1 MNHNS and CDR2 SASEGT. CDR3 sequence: CASSADSLGPYGYTF. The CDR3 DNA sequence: TGTGCCAGCAGTGCAGACAGTCTTGGGCCCTATGGCTACACCTTC.

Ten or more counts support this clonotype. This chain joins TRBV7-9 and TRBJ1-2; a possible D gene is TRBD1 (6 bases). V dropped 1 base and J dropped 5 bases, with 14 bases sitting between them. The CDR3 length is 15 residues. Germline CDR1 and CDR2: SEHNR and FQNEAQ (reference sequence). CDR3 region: CASSLGSGQSYGYTF. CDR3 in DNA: TGTGCCAGCAGCTTAGGTTCCGGACAGAGTTATGGCTACACCTTC.

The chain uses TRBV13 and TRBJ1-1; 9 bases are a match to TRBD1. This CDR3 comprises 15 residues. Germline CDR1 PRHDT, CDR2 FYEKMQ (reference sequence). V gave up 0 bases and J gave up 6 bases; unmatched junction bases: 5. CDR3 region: CASSLGQGAGAEAFF. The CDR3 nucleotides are TGTGCCAGCAGCTTAGGACAGGGGGCAGGTGCTGAAGCTTTCTTT.

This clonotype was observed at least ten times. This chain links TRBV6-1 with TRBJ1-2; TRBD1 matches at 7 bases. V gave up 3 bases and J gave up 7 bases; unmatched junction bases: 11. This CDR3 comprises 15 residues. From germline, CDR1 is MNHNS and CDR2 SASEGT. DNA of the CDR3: TGTGCCAGCAGTGACACGTTGACAGGGATGGGTGGCTACACCTTC. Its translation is CASSDTLTGMGGYTF.

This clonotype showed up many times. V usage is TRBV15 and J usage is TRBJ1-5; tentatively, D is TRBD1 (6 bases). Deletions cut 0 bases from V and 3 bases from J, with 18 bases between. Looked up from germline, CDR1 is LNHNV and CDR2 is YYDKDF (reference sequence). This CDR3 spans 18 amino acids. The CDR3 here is CATSRDSLGGRYNQPQHF. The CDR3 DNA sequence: TGTGCCACCAGCAGAGATAGTTTAGGGGGGCGATACAATCAGCCCCAGCATTTT.

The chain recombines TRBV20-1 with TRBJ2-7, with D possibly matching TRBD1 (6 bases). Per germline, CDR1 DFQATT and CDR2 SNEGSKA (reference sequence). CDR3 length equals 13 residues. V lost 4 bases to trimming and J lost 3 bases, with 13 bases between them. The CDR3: CSAIPTGNYEQYF. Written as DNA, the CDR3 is TGCAGTGCTATACCCACAGGGAACTACGAGCAGTACTTC.

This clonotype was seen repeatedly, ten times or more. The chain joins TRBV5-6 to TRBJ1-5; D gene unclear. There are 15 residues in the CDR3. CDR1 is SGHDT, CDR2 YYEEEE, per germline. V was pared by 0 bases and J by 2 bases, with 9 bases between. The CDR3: CASSLGPIGNQPQHF. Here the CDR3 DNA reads TGTGCCAGCAGCTTGGGACCCATTGGCAATCAGCCCCAGCATTTT.

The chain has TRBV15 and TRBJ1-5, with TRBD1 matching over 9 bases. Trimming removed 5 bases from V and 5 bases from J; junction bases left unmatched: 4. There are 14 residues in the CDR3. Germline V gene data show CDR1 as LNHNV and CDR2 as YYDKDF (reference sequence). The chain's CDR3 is CATSSDRGDQPQHF. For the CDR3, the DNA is TGTGCCACCAGCTCCGACAGGGGGGATCAGCCCCAGCATTTT. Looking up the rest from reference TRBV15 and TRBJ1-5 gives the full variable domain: DAMVIQNPRYQVTQFGKPVTLSCSQTLNHNVMYWYQQKSSQAPKLLFHYYDKDFNNEADTPDNFQSRRPNTSFCFLDIRSPGLGDTAMYLCATSSDRGDQPQHFGDGTRLSIL.

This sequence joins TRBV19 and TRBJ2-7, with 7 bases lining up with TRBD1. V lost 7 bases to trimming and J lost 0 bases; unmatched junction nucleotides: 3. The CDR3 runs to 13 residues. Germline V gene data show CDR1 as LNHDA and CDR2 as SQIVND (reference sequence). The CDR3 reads CASTRDSSYEQYF. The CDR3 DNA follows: TGTGCCAGTACCCGGGACAGCTCCTACGAGCAGTACTTC.

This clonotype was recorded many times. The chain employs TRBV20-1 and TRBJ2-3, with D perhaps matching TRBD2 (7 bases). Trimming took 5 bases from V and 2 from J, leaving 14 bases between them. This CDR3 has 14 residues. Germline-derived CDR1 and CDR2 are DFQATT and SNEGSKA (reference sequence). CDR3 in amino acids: CSAPWGGPTDTQYF. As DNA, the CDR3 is TGCAGTGCTCCATGGGGGGGGCCCACAGATACGCAGTATTTT.

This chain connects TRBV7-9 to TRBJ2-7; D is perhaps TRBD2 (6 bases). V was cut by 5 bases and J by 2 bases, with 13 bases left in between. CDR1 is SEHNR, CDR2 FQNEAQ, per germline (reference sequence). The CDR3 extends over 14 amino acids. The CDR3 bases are TGTGCCAGCAGCCCGGCTAGCGTAACCTACGAGCAGTACTTC. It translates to CASSPASVTYEQYF.

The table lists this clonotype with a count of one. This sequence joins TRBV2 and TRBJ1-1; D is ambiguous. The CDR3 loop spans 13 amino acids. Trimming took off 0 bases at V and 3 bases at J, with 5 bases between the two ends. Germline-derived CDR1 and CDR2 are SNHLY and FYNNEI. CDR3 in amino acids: CASSEAGYTEAFF. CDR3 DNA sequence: TGTGCCAGCAGTGAAGCGGGTTACACTGAAGCTTTCTTT.

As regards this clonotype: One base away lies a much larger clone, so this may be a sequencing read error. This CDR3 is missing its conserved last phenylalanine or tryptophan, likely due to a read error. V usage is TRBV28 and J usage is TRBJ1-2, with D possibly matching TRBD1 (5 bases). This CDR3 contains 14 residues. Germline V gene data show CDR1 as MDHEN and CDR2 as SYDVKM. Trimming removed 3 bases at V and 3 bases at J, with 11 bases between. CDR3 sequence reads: CASSFLTGHYGYTL. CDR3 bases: TGTGCCAGCAGTTTTCTCACAGGCCACTATGGCTACACCCTC.

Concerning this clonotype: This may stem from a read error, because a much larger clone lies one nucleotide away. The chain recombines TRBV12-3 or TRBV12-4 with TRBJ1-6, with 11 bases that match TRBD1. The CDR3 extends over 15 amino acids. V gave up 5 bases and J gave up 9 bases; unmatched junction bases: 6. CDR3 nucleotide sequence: TGTGCCAGCAGTGGACCCGGGACAGGGGGTTCACCCCTCCACTTT. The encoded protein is CASSGPGTGGSPLHF.